The 27 T cell receptor beta chains listed next were all sequenced from one sample in a study of long-term antiretroviral therapy in people with HIV. Sequencing relied on immunoSEQ assay v3.0, run at survey level. Assay: immunoSEQ multiplex PCR; the TCRdb copy retains only in-frame clones and omits some. The sample records about 35,000 clones, 85% to 95% being singletons. The sequencing used unsorted PBMCs, collected 4.1 years after starting antiretroviral therapy. These receptors were collected from a woman in her forties or fifties with HIV.

The CDR3 DNA is TGTGCCAGCAGTTTATCGGGACAGAGCTCCTACGAGCAGTACTTC. Translating it yields CASSLSGQSSYEQYF. The V and J genes are TRBV28 and TRBJ2-7; 7 nucleotides match TRBD1. Germline V CDR1 and CDR2: MDHEN, SYDVKM. With V trimmed by 1 base and J by 0 bases, 3 bases remained unmatched. There are 15 residues in the CDR3.

The chain recombines TRBV19 with TRBJ1-1; 10 bases match TRBD1. Germline CDR1 and CDR2: LNHDA and SQIVND (reference sequence). The CDR3 totals 17 residues. V gave up 3 bases and J gave up 1 base; unmatched junction bases: 8. The CDR3, as DNA: TGTGCCAGTAGTATTGGAAGACAGGGGGCTAGGAACACTGAAGCTTTCTTT. Amino acid sequence: CASSIGRQGARNTEAFF.

The gene calls are TRBV7-2 and TRBJ2-5; a possible D gene is TRBD1 (6 bases). V gave up 4 bases and J gave up 4 bases, with 19 bases separating them. Germline CDR1 SGHTA, CDR2 FQGNSA. The length of the CDR3 is 16 residues. This chain's CDR3 is CASSSRWTGTRETQYF. Here the CDR3 DNA reads TGTGCCAGCAGCTCAAGATGGACCGGGACAAGAGAGACCCAGTACTTC.

On this clone: The identical CDR3 is also encoded by other nucleotide sequences in the sample. V usage is TRBV29-1 and J usage is TRBJ1-2; D uncertain. With 3 bases removed from V and 4 bases from J, the gap between germline ends came to 6 bases. This CDR3 contains 11 residues. In germline, CDR1 is SQVTM, CDR2 ANQGSEA. The CDR3 DNA reads as TGCAGCGTTGAGGAGGGCTATGGCTACACCTTC. Its translation is CSVEEGYGYTF.

The chain couples TRBV30 to TRBJ1-1, with D uncertain. The CDR3 has 14 residues. Trimming left V 1 base short and J 1 base short, with 10 bases between. Germline V gene data show CDR1 as GTSNPN and CDR2 as SVGIG (reference sequence). The DNA for the CDR3 is TGTGCCTGGAGTGACGGGCAGCCGAACACTGAAGCTTTCTTT. It translates to CAWSDGQPNTEAFF.

This chain connects TRBV7-8 to TRBJ1-2; 11 nucleotides align to TRBD1. In germline, CDR1 is SGHVS, CDR2 FQNEAQ. Germline trimming cut 3 bases from V and 7 bases from J; bases unmatched to any gene: 4. The CDR3 length is 14 residues. The CDR3 region has the DNA TGTGCCAGCAGCTTCCGGGACAGGGGGTTTGGCTACACCTTC. It codes for CASSFRDRGFGYTF.

The chain is built from TRBV6-5 and TRBJ2-3, with 9 bases aligning to TRBD1. The junction had 4 bases not matched to a gene; V was cut back by 4 bases and J by 2 bases. Germline-derived CDR1 and CDR2 are MNHEY and SVGAGI. The CDR3 is 15 residues long. The CDR3 loop is CASSWRDRATDTQYF. CDR3 sequence (DNA): TGTGCCAGCAGTTGGCGGGACAGGGCCACAGATACGCAGTATTTT.

The gene calls are TRBV6-6 and TRBJ1-5, with no clear D. This CDR3 spans 14 amino acids. CDR1 is MNHNY and CDR2 is SVGAGI in the germline V gene (reference sequence). V shed 6 bases and J shed 0 bases, with 9 bases lying between them. The CDR3 sequence: CASSLESSNQPQHF. In DNA, the CDR3 is TGTGCCAGCAGCTTAGAGAGTAGCAATCAGCCCCAGCATTTT.

The chain joins TRBV5-6 to TRBJ1-1; TRBD1 is a possible D gene (5 bases). Germline CDR1 reads SGHDT; CDR2 reads YYEEEE. CDR3 length: 16 amino acids. The V end was cut by 7 bases, the J end by 1 base, with 20 bases between. The CDR3 DNA reads TGTGCCAGCCGGGGCCTAGGGGAGACAGAGAACACTGAAGCTTTCTTT. Translated, it gives CASRGLGETENTEAFF. Looking up the rest from reference TRBV5-6 and TRBJ1-1 gives the full variable domain: DAGVTQSPTHLIKTRGQQVTLRCSPKSGHDTVSWYQQALGQGPQFIFQYYEEEERQRGNFPDRFSGHQFPNYSSELNVNALLLGDSALYLCASRGLGETENTEAFFGQGTRLTVV.

The V call is TRBV30, the J call TRBJ1-1; the D is unclear. V lost 3 bases and J 7 bases, leaving 15 bases between the germline ends. Germline values: CDR1 GTSNPN, CDR2 SVGIG (reference sequence). The CDR3 runs 13 residues. DNA of the CDR3: TGTGCCTGGAGCCGACAAGGTTGGGGTGAAGCTTTCTTT. It codes for CAWSRQGWGEAFF. The complete variable domain, with remaining parts taken from reference TRBV30 and TRBJ1-1, reads SQTIHQWPATLVQPVGSPLSLECTVEGTSNPNLYWYRQAAGRGLQLLFYSVGIGQISSEVPQNLSASRPQDRQFILSSKKLLLSDSGFYLCAWSRQGWGEAFFGQGTRLTVV.

The V gene is TRBV15, the J gene TRBJ1-5; D is uncertain. The ends were cut back, 0 bases at V and 6 bases at J, with 6 bases in the middle. CDR3 length: 13 amino acids. Germline lookup yields CDR1 LNHNV and CDR2 YYDKDF (reference sequence). The DNA for the CDR3 is TGTGCCACCAGCAGAGATAAGGTTCAGCCCCAGCATTTT. Translation gives CATSRDKVQPQHF.

The chain links TRBV7-2 to TRBJ1-2, with D possibly matching TRBD1 (5 bases). The germline gives CDR1 SGHTA, CDR2 FQGNSA. Trimming removed 5 bases at V and 7 bases at J, with 20 bases between. CDR3 length: 15 amino acids. The CDR3 region has the DNA TGTGCCAGCAGCGGGATGGGGGGAATGGAGTCTGGCTACACCTTC. Protein: CASSGMGGMESGYTF.

The V gene is TRBV10-1, the J gene TRBJ2-3; D is tentatively TRBD1 or TRBD2 (7 bases each). Trimming removed 0 bases from V and 1 base from J, with 11 bases in between. The CDR3 has 16 residues. Germline CDR1 and CDR2: WNHNN and SYGVQD (reference sequence). CDR3 loop: CASSESQGGGTDTQYF. Here the CDR3 DNA reads TGCGCCAGCAGTGAGTCCCAGGGGGGGGGCACAGATACGCAGTATTTT.

This chain connects TRBV6-5 to TRBJ2-4, with D tentatively TRBD1 (6 bases). Trimming left V 4 bases short and J 4 bases short, with 17 bases between. The CDR3 loop spans 16 amino acids. The germline V gene encodes CDR1 MNHEY and CDR2 SVGAGI. Here the CDR3 reads CASSSQKRTAKNIQYF. The CDR3 nucleotides read TGTGCCAGCAGTTCTCAAAAACGGACAGCTAAAAACATTCAGTACTTC.

The V gene is TRBV2, the J gene TRBJ2-5; 9 bases fit TRBD2. Trimming at V came to 8 bases and at J to 2 bases, leaving 15 bases not matched to a gene. CDR3 size: 17 residues. Germline assignment: CDR1 SNHLY and CDR2 FYNNEI. The CDR3 sequence: CASCPGGGAQIQETQYF. In DNA, the CDR3 is TGTGCCAGCTGCCCTGGCGGGGGGGCCCAAATTCAAGAGACCCAGTACTTC.

The V call is TRBV9, the J call TRBJ2-5; TRBD2 matches at 9 bases. Germline-derived CDR1 and CDR2 are SGDLS and YYNGEE. V was clipped by 0 bases and J by 4 bases; unmatched bases: 7. This CDR3 comprises 16 residues. The CDR3 DNA reads as TGTGCCAGCAGCGTAGATAGCGGGGGCCCCCCAGAGACCCAGTACTTC. It encodes CASSVDSGGPPETQYF.

The chain recombines TRBV19 with TRBJ1-2; D unresolved. Trimming shortened V by 3 bases and J by 4 bases, and 18 bases separated the two germline ends. The CDR3 totals 16 residues. The germline CDR1 and CDR2 sequences are LNHDA and SQIVND (reference sequence). The CDR3 DNA reads TGTGCCAGTAGTATTCCCGCAGCGTCCACGTCCTATGGCTACACCTTC. As protein: CASSIPAASTSYGYTF.

A few counts support this clone. The gene calls are TRBV2 and TRBJ1-3, with D perhaps TRBD1 (5 bases). V was cut by 6 bases and J by 3 bases, with 9 bases left in between. CDR1 is SNHLY, CDR2 FYNNEI, per germline. The CDR3 consists of 13 residues. The CDR3 sequence is CASRDRNGNTIYF. Here the CDR3 DNA reads TGTGCCAGCAGAGACAGAAATGGAAACACCATATATTTT.

This clone is a singleton in its sample. The V and J genes are TRBV11-2 and TRBJ2-3; 9 nucleotides match TRBD2. Looked up from germline, CDR1 is SGHAT and CDR2 is FQNNGV. The CDR3 is 15 amino acids. The V and J ends lost 6 bases and 6 bases, in that order; junction bases with no gene match: 10. CDR3 DNA: TGTGCCAGCAGGCGGGGGGGCCGTTTATCGGATACGCAGTATTTT. This translates into CASRRGGRLSDTQYF.

This chain uses TRBV30 with TRBJ1-5, with D hard to call. Germline V CDR1 and CDR2: GTSNPN, SVGIG (reference sequence). The CDR3 contains 14 residues. Trimming shortened V by 0 bases and J by 3 bases, and 9 bases separated the two germline ends. In DNA form, the CDR3 reads TGTGCCTGGAGTGTACTGGCGAACAATCAGCCCCAGCATTTT. Protein product: CAWSVLANNQPQHF.

The rearrangement uses TRBV15 and TRBJ2-1; 11 nucleotides align to TRBD2. The CDR3 is 15 residues long. V lost 3 bases to trimming and J lost 8 bases; unmatched junction nucleotides: 6. CDR1 LNHNV and CDR2 YYDKDF come from the germline V gene (reference sequence). CDR3 protein: CATSSLGLAEHEQFF. DNA for the CDR3: TGTGCCACCAGCAGTCTGGGACTAGCGGAACATGAGCAGTTCTTC.

This chain links TRBV11-2 with TRBJ1-6; TRBD1 matches 8 bases. The junction had 16 bases not matched to a gene; V was cut back by 2 bases and J by 10 bases. Per germline, CDR1 SGHAT and CDR2 FQNNGV. This CDR3 is built from 18 residues. The CDR3 protein is CASSLRGQADPLRSPLHF. CDR3 sequence (DNA): TGTGCCAGCAGCTTAAGGGGACAGGCGGATCCCTTAAGATCACCCCTCCACTTT.

The chain employs TRBV2 and TRBJ1-1, with 9 bases aligning to TRBD1. V lost 8 bases and J lost 5; bases outside the gene matches: 6. The V gene's germline CDR1 is SNHLY and CDR2 FYNNEI. The CDR3 spans 13 residues. CDR3 coding DNA: TGTGCCAGCGTCCGGGACAGGGAAACTGAAGCTTTCTTT. Its protein product is CASVRDRETEAFF. Complete variable domain (other parts from reference TRBV2 and TRBJ1-1): EPEVTQTPSHQVTQMGQEVILRCVPISNHLYFYWYRQILGQKVEFLVSFYNNEISEKSEIFDDQFSVERPDGSNFTLKIRSTKLEDSAMYFCASVRDRETEAFFGQGTRLTVV.

The chain is built from TRBV5-1 and TRBJ2-6, with 7 nucleotides matching TRBD1. Germline-derived CDR1 and CDR2 are SGHRS and YFSETQ. With 4 bases clipped from V and 0 bases from J, the junction kept 1 base outside the gene matches. The CDR3 spans 15 residues. The CDR3 nucleotides are TGCGCCAGCAGCCCAGGGGGCTCTGGGGCCAACGTCCTGACTTTC. Protein: CASSPGGSGANVLTF.

Of note for this clone: The same CDR3 also results from other DNA sequences found in this sample. CDR3 sequence reads: CASSYPDRGGYTF. The CDR3 DNA follows: TGTGCCAGCAGTTACCCCGACAGGGGTGGCTACACCTTC. V gene TRBV6-5 combines with J gene TRBJ1-2, with 8 bases that match TRBD1. J gave up 7 bases and V 2 bases, and 3 bases lay outside the gene matches. This CDR3 contains 13 residues. Germline values: CDR1 MNHEY, CDR2 SVGAGI.

This chain uses TRBV21-1 with TRBJ2-3; the table's TRBD2 call for D was not verified on the DNA. TRBV21-1 is described as a pseudogene. The CDR3 is made up of 16 amino acids. The CDR3: CASSMGLAGSTDTQYF. The CDR3, as DNA: TGTGCCAGCAGCATGGGACTAGCGGGGAGCACAGATACGCAGTATTTT.

J is TRBJ2-5 and V is TRBV6-1; D call uncertain. CDR3 size: 16 residues. Germline V gives CDR1 MNHNS, CDR2 SASEGT. V lost 1 base and J 5 bases, leaving 17 bases between the germline ends. CDR3 sequence: CASSEGAIGRRETQYF. The DNA of the CDR3 is TGTGCCAGCAGTGAAGGAGCAATAGGCAGGCGGGAGACCCAGTACTTC.